This T cell receptor beta chain was recorded in a study of naive and memory T cell subsets. The V and J ends lost 4 bases and 5 bases respectively, with 9 bases between them. CDR3 length: 13 amino acids. Germline CDR1 is SGHNT and CDR2 is YYREEE (reference sequence). An equimolar mix of two oligonucleotides served as the beta constant-region primer for TRBC1 and TRBC2. A 12-nucleotide UMI and the SP2 primer were added to the cDNA 3' end by oligonucleotide ligation. TCRdb used MiXCR to reprocess the UMI-ligation and nested PCR reads, holding one entry per CDR3 protein. Of 65,000 to 85,000 distinct CDR3 sequences in the sample, about 12% were seen once.

V usage is TRBV5-4 and J usage is TRBJ1-4, with D hard to call. The material sequenced was central memory CD4+ T cells from blood. This receptor was obtained from a human donor in good health. The DNA for the CDR3 is TGTGCCAGCAGCCGGGCCTCAAATGAAAAACTGTTTTTT. This encodes CASSRASNEKLFF.